Reported below is one TCR beta chain. Its cognate antigen is unknown. The PCR had 60 Vbeta and 13 Jbeta primers. Generated by immunoSEQ multiplex PCR, the TCRdb table keeps only in-frame clones and is missing some. The table records some 150,000 clones, roughly 63% of them present only once. These data come from a study of cytomegalovirus exposure and HLA in healthy donors. Study conclusions and caveats: A later analysis linked a missense variant in DCLRE1C to the trimming of TCR beta V and J genes. Most sequenced TCRs were rare (though some public TCRs occurred in many donors). Most CMV-associated TCR beta chains appeared HLA-restricted in a later analysis. Per a prior analysis, the majority of TCR beta V segments were productive roughly 90% or roughly 30% of the time.

The CDR3 length is 16 residues. V lost 4 bases, J lost 2 bases, and 9 bases stayed unmatched. Per the germline V gene, CDR1 is MGHRA and CDR2 is YSYEKL. The receptor was isolated from a woman aged 60 to 75 in good health and CMV-seropositive. This sequence joins TRBV4-1 and TRBJ2-3; 7 nucleotides agree with TRBD2. Source material: PBMCs. DNA of the CDR3: TGCGCCAGCAGCCGAACGGGACTACCTAACACAGATACGCAGTATTTT. Protein product: CASSRTGLPNTDTQYF.